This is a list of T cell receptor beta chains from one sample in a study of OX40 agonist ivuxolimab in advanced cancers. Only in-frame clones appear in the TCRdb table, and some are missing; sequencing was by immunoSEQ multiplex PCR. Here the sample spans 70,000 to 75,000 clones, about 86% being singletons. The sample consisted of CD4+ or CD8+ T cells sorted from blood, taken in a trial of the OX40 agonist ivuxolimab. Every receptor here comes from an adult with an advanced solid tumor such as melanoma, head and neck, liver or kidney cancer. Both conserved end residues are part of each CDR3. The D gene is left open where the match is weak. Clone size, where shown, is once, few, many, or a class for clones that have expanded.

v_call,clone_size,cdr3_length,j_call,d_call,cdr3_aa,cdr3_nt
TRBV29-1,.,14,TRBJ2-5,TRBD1,CSVTGGASRETQYF,TGCAGCGTTACAGGGGGCGCGAGTAGGGAGACCCAGTACTTC
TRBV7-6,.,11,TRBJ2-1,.,CASSLDTEQFF,TGTGCCAGCAGCTTGGATACGGAGCAGTTCTTC
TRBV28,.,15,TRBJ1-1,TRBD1,CASSFLGQGETEAFF,TGTGCCAGCAGTTTCCTTGGACAGGGGGAAACTGAAGCTTTCTTT
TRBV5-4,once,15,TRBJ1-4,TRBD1,CASSQRTGRSEKLFF,TGTGCCAGCAGCCAGCGGACAGGGCGGAGTGAAAAACTGTTTTTT
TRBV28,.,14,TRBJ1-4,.,CASGPYATNEKLFF,TGTGCCAGCGGGCCATATGCAACTAATGAAAAACTGTTTTTT
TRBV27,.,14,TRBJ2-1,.,CASSPYTRSNEQFF,TGTGCCAGCAGTCCCTATACTAGATCCAATGAGCAGTTCTTC
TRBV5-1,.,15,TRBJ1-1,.,CASSLAERGNTEAFF,TGCGCCAGCAGCTTGGCCGAGCGCGGGAACACTGAAGCTTTCTTT
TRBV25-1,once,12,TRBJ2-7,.,CASSDRGYEQYF,TGTGCCAGCAGTGACAGGGGCTACGAGCAGTACTTC
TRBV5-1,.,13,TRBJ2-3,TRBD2,CASSRENTDTQYF,TGCGCCAGTTCGCGGGAGAACACAGATACGCAGTATTTT
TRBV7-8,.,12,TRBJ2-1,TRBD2,CASSPQREEQFF,TGTGCCAGCAGCCCGCAGCGGGAGGAGCAGTTCTTC
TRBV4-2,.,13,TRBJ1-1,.,CASSQGGNTEAFF,TGTGCCAGCAGCCAAGGGGGAAACACTGAAGCTTTCTTT
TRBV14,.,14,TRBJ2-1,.,CASSQEVSYNEQFF,TGTGCCAGCAGCCAAGAAGTTAGCTACAATGAGCAGTTCTTC
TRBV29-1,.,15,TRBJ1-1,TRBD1,CSVGGTGTANTEAFF,TGCAGCGTTGGGGGTACGGGGACAGCGAACACTGAAGCTTTCTTT
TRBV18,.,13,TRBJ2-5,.,CASSPRQEETQYF,TGTGCCAGCTCACCACGGCAGGAAGAGACCCAGTACTTC
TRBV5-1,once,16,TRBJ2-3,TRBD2,CASSFLAGPSTDTQYF,TGCGCCAGCAGCTTCCTAGCGGGACCTAGCACAGATACGCAGTATTTT
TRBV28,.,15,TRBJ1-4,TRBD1,CASSARDGTGEKLFF,TGTGCCAGCAGTGCACGGGACGGGACAGGCGAAAAACTGTTTTTT
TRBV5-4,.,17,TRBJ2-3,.,CASSPNTVGSGTDTQYF,TGTGCCAGCAGCCCGAACACTGTAGGGAGCGGGACAGATACGCAGTATTTT
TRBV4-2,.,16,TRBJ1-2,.,CASSLASGPINYGYTF,TGTGCCAGCAGCTTGGCCTCGGGACCTATAAACTATGGCTACACCTTC
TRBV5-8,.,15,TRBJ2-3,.,CASRDAPDITDTQYF,TGTGCCAGCAGGGACGCACCCGATATCACAGATACGCAGTATTTT
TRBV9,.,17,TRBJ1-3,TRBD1,CASSPINPGQKGNTIYF,TGTGCCAGCAGCCCAATTAACCCGGGACAGAAAGGAAACACCATATATTTT
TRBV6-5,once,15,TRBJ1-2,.,CASSYAQYPDYGYTF,TGTGCCAGCAGTTACGCCCAGTACCCTGACTATGGCTACACCTTC
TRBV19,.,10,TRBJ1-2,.,CASYNYGYTF,TGTGCCAGTTACAACTATGGCTACACCTTC
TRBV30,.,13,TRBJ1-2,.,CAWSPGGNYGYTF,TGTGCCTGGAGCCCGGGGGGAAACTATGGCTACACCTTC
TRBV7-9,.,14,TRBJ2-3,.,CASSLKGDTDTQYF,TGTGCCAGCAGCTTAAAGGGGGACACAGATACGCAGTATTTT
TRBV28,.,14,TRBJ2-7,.,CASSFAGQSYEQYF,TGTGCCAGCAGTTTCGCGGGACAGAGCTACGAGCAGTACTTC
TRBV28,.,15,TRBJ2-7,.,CASSFRTWMEGEQYF,TGTGCCAGCAGTTTTCGGACATGGATGGAGGGGGAGCAGTACTTC
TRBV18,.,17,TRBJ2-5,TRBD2,CASSPPTSGRGQETQYF,TGTGCCAGCTCACCTCCGACTAGCGGGAGGGGACAAGAGACCCAGTACTTC
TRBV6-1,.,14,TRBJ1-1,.,CASSPRDPNTEAFF,TGTGCCAGCAGTCCCAGGGACCCGAACACTGAAGCTTTCTTT
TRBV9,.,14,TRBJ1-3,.,CASSATDSGNTIYF,TGTGCCAGCAGCGCGACCGACTCTGGAAACACCATATATTTT
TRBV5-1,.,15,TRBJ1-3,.,CASSLATDSGNTIYF,TGCGCCAGCAGCTTGGCCACTGACTCTGGAAACACCATATATTTT
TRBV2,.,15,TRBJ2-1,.,CASSASAGLYNEQFF,TGTGCCAGCAGTGCATCGGCGGGATTGTACAATGAGCAGTTCTTC
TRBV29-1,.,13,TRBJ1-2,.,CSVEDQSNYGYTF,TGCAGCGTTGAAGACCAGAGCAACTATGGCTACACCTTC
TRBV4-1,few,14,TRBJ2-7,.,CASSQGFSYYEQYF,TGCGCCAGCAGCCAAGGGTTCAGCTACTACGAGCAGTACTTC
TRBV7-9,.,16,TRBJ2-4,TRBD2,CASSLGIRLAGNIQYF,TGTGCCAGCAGCCTGGGGATACGACTAGCGGGAAACATTCAGTACTTC
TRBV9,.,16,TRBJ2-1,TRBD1,CASSLGQLSSYNEQFF,TGTGCCAGCAGTTTGGGACAGCTCAGCTCCTACAATGAGCAGTTCTTC
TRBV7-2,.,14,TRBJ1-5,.,CASSAGEGNQPQHF,TGTGCCAGCAGCGCCGGGGAGGGCAATCAGCCCCAGCATTTT
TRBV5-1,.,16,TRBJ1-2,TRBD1,CASSVKPDRQNYGYTF,TGCGCCAGCAGCGTCAAGCCGGACAGGCAGAACTATGGCTACACCTTC
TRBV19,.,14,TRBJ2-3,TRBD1,CASGGQGAADTQYF,TGTGCCAGTGGGGGACAGGGCGCGGCAGATACGCAGTATTTT
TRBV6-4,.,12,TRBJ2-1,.,CASPGSYNEQFF,TGTGCCAGTCCGGGGTCCTACAATGAGCAGTTCTTC
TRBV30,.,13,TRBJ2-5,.,CAWNPGVGETQYF,TGTGCCTGGAACCCAGGGGTTGGGGAGACCCAGTACTTC
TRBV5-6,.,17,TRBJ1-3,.,CASSLGGAGRAGNTIYF,TGTGCCAGCAGCTTGGGGGGTGCAGGAAGGGCTGGAAACACCATATATTTT
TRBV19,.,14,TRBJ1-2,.,CASSALGSTGGHTF,TGTGCCAGTAGTGCCCTTGGATCGACAGGAGGGCACACCTTC
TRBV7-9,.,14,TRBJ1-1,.,CASSLGGGSTEAFF,TGTGCCAGCAGCTTAGGTGGGGGTAGCACTGAAGCTTTCTTT
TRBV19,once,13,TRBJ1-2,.,CASRVGYNYGYTF,TGTGCCAGTAGAGTCGGGTACAACTATGGCTACACCTTC
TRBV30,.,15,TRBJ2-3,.,CAWGVGGAGTDTQYF,TGTGCCTGGGGGGTTGGGGGGGCAGGCACAGATACGCAGTATTTT
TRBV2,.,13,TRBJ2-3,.,CASKASFTDTQYF,TGTGCCAGCAAGGCCTCGTTCACAGATACGCAGTATTTT
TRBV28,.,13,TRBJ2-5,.,CASSLRVGETQYF,TGTGCCAGCAGTTTAAGGGTAGGGGAGACCCAGTACTTC
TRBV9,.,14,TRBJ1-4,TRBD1,CASSRDSFNEKLFF,TGTGCCAGCAGCCGGGACAGCTTTAATGAAAAACTGTTTTTT
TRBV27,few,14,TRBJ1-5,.,CASSLVYRTQPQHF,TGTGCCAGCAGTTTAGTGTACAGGACTCAGCCCCAGCATTTT
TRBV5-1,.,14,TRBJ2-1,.,CASRIVLASDEQFF,TGCGCCAGCCGCATTGTGCTAGCGTCGGATGAGCAGTTCTTC
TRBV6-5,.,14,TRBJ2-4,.,CASSLQDGRHIQYF,TGTGCCAGCAGCCTACAGGACGGTAGGCACATTCAGTACTTC